This T cell receptor beta chain was found in a study of blood T cell repertoires in COVID-19. Study overall: The origin of the acute and convalescent COVID-19 samples was the United States, Italy and Spain. In each case, the material was cDNA or gDNA derived from T cells, B-cell-depleted T cells, or PBMCs.

V was pared by 4 bases and J by 8 bases, with 12 bases between. From germline, CDR1 is SGHAT and CDR2 FQNNGV. This CDR3 comprises 13 residues. Per the original data handling: Reference gene primer amplification gave nucleated cell count estimates. TCRdb's table, derived via immunoSEQ multiplex PCR, lists solely in-frame clones and lacks some. V, J and clone size were drawn from that table, and D and trimming were deduced from the DNA. The sample carries roughly 200,000 clones, around four fifths recorded once. The chain couples TRBV11-2 to TRBJ2-1, with D perhaps matching TRBD1 (6 bases). The sequence came from a middle-aged man with active or convalescent COVID-19. The specimen was peripheral blood. The CDR3 region has the DNA TGTGCCAGCAGCTCGAGGGGGTCGGATGAGCAGTTCTTC. Its translation: CASSSRGSDEQFF.